These 29 T cell receptor beta chains originate from one sample sequenced in a study of T cell responses to AZD1222 COVID-19 vaccine. Clones were sequenced by immunoSEQ multiplex PCR, and TCRdb holds only the in-frame ones, with some missing. The sample comprises around 120,000 clones, about nine tenths of which are singletons, and 13% to 15% rests with the top ten. Sample: peripheral blood, taken on day 0 of AZD1222 vaccination. The receptors originated from an adult in good health.

The chain joins TRBV25-1 to TRBJ2-7; 8 nucleotides line up with TRBD1. Germline assignment: CDR1 MGHDK and CDR2 SYGVNS. V lost 2 bases to trimming and J lost 2 bases; unmatched junction nucleotides: 2. The CDR3 is 14 residues long. In DNA form, the CDR3 reads TGTGCCAGCAGTGAAGGGACAGGCCCCTACGAGCAGTACTTC. Encoded protein: CASSEGTGPYEQYF.

The chain joins TRBV11-2 to TRBJ2-7; 9 bases fit TRBD1. There are 15 residues in the CDR3. The germline CDR1 and CDR2 sequences are SGHAT and FQNNGV. Trimming removed 5 bases from V and 0 bases from J; junction bases left unmatched: 5. The CDR3 protein is CASSLWTGDSYEQYF. In nucleotides, the CDR3 is TGTGCCAGCAGCCTGTGGACAGGGGACTCCTACGAGCAGTACTTC.

The chain uses TRBV25-1 and TRBJ2-3; 8 bases map to TRBD2. The V segment lost 9 bases and the J segment 2 bases; nucleotides outside the gene matches: 4. Germline V gene sequence: CDR1 MGHDK, CDR2 SYGVNS. The CDR3 contains 13 residues. CDR3 nucleotides: TGTGCCAGTACTAGCGGCTTCACAGATACGCAGTATTTT. Translated: CASTSGFTDTQYF.

The chain combines TRBV19 with TRBJ1-2, with D uncertain. Germline assignment: CDR1 LNHDA and CDR2 SQIVND (reference sequence). This CDR3 has 14 amino acids. V shed 8 bases and J shed 3 bases, with 16 bases lying between them. The CDR3 here is CASGSPDGYYGYTF. The CDR3 DNA reads as TGTGCCAGTGGCTCCCCCGACGGATACTATGGCTACACCTTC.

The V call is TRBV7-9, the J call TRBJ1-6; no firm D call. This CDR3 has 15 residues. V lost 6 bases and J 7 bases, leaving 16 bases between the germline ends. Germline loops: CDR1 SEHNR, CDR2 FQNEAQ (reference sequence). The CDR3 bases are TGTGCCAGCAGTCCCGGGGAGACATCAAATTCACCCCTCCACTTT. Encoded protein: CASSPGETSNSPLHF. Using reference TRBV7-9 and TRBJ1-6 for the parts outside the CDR3, the full variable domain is DTGVSQNPRHKITKRGQNVTFRCDPISEHNRLYWYRQTLGQGPEFLTYFQNEAQLEKSRLLSDRFSAERPKGSFSTLEIQRTEQGDSAMYLCASSPGETSNSPLHFGNGTRLTVT.

This clone was seen a single time. V is TRBV5-4 and J is TRBJ2-5; TRBD2 aligns across 10 bases. Unmatched junction bases numbered 6, after V lost 4 bases and J lost 0 bases. Germline CDR1 is SGHNT and CDR2 is YYREEE (reference sequence). The CDR3 is 16 residues long. The CDR3 reads CASSIELAGNQETQYF. Written as DNA, the CDR3 is TGTGCCAGCAGCATAGAACTAGCGGGGAACCAAGAGACCCAGTACTTC.

The chain carries TRBV6-1 and TRBJ2-5; TRBD2 agrees at 12 bases. The CDR3 consists of 16 residues. Trimming cost V 1 base and J 0 bases; bases outside gene matches: 0. Germline lookup yields CDR1 MNHNS and CDR2 SASEGT. CDR3 region: CASSEGTSGDQETQYF. Here the CDR3 DNA reads TGTGCCAGCAGTGAAGGGACTAGCGGGGACCAAGAGACCCAGTACTTC.

V gene TRBV2 combines with J gene TRBJ1-5, with 8 nucleotides matching TRBD1. Germline V gene lookup returns CDR1 SNHLY and CDR2 FYNNEI. The V segment lost 5 bases and the J segment 6 bases; nucleotides outside the gene matches: 6. The CDR3 has 14 amino acids. CDR3 sequence: CASSLQGEVQPQHF. CDR3 coding DNA: TGTGCCAGCAGTTTACAGGGGGAGGTTCAGCCCCAGCATTTT.

J is TRBJ2-3 and V is TRBV5-6, with a possible D match to TRBD2 (5 bases). Trimming stripped 4 bases from V and 9 bases from J, with 12 bases between. The CDR3 is 12 amino acids. Germline CDR1 SGHDT, CDR2 YYEEEE. CDR3 sequence reads: CASSLTRITQYF. DNA for the CDR3: TGTGCCAGCAGCCTTACTAGAATCACGCAGTATTTT.

The chain joins TRBV6-7 to TRBJ1-1; D may be TRBD1 (6 bases). TRBV6-7 is marked as an open reading frame, function uncertain. The CDR3 covers 18 residues. V lost 0 bases and J 8 bases, leaving 25 bases between the germline ends. CDR3 DNA: TGTGCCAGCAGTTACTCTTCGCAGGGGAGCATAAAGAGTCGGGAAGCTTTCTTT. It encodes CASSYSSQGSIKSREAFF.

V and J are TRBV18 and TRBJ1-4, with D unclear. This CDR3 spans 13 amino acids. The germline V and J ends were trimmed by 4 bases and 8 bases, with 11 bases remaining between them. Germline assignment: CDR1 KGHSH and CDR2 LQKENI. The CDR3 loop reads CASSQVVGEKLFF. As DNA, the CDR3 is TGTGCCAGCTCACAGGTCGTCGGGGAAAAACTGTTTTTT.

V and J are TRBV7-8 and TRBJ2-7; D is unclear. Germline-derived CDR1 and CDR2 are SGHVS and FQNEAQ. Trimming took 6 bases from V and 1 from J, leaving 7 bases between them. The CDR3 loop spans 12 amino acids. For the CDR3, the DNA is TGTGCCAGCAGTCACATGTCCTACGAGCAGTACTTC. This gives the protein CASSHMSYEQYF.

This sequence joins TRBV5-1 and TRBJ2-3, with D perhaps matching TRBD1 (5 bases). The CDR3 runs to 14 residues. Per germline, CDR1 SGHRS and CDR2 YFSETQ. V was pared by 2 bases and J by 0 bases, with 7 bases between. Here the CDR3 reads CASSLTGSTDTQYF. The CDR3 coding sequence is TGCGCCAGCAGCTTAACAGGAAGCACAGATACGCAGTATTTT.

The chain links TRBV27 to TRBJ2-7; 16 nucleotides agree with TRBD2. With V trimmed by 5 bases and J by 7 bases, 8 bases remained unmatched. The length of the CDR3 is 16 residues. CDR1 and CDR2 from the germline V gene are MNHEY and SMNVEV (reference sequence). CDR3 amino acids: CASSRGLAGGPGEQYF. DNA for the CDR3: TGTGCCAGCAGTAGGGGACTAGCGGGAGGGCCGGGGGAGCAGTACTTC.

This clone has just one count. This rearrangement joins TRBV9 to TRBJ1-3; D remains unclear. The germline V gene encodes CDR1 SGDLS and CDR2 YYNGEE. The CDR3 runs to 14 residues. The V end was cut by 0 bases, the J end by 4 bases, with 8 bases between. The CDR3 region has the DNA TGTGCCAGCAGCGTAGAGGGATCCGGAAACACCATATATTTT. Translating gives CASSVEGSGNTIYF.

The V gene is TRBV7-9, the J gene TRBJ1-1, with D uncertain. V gave up 2 bases and J gave up 3 bases, with 7 bases separating them. This CDR3 spans 13 amino acids. Germline V gene sequence: CDR1 SEHNR, CDR2 FQNEAQ (reference sequence). This CDR3 reads CASSLNMDTEAFF. As DNA, the CDR3 is TGTGCCAGCAGCTTAAACATGGACACTGAAGCTTTCTTT.

The chain joins TRBV15 to TRBJ1-1; no clear D. With 0 bases removed from V and 1 base from J, the gap between germline ends came to 6 bases. The CDR3 is 14 residues long. The germline V gene encodes CDR1 LNHNV and CDR2 YYDKDF (reference sequence). The CDR3 sequence is CATSRENRNTEAFF. CDR3 nucleotide sequence: TGTGCCACCAGCAGAGAAAACAGGAACACTGAAGCTTTCTTT.

The chain couples TRBV5-4 to TRBJ2-7; 8 bases are shared with TRBD2. CDR1 and CDR2 (germline): SGHNT, YYREEE (reference sequence). The CDR3 loop spans 15 amino acids. Trimming removed 0 bases from V and 1 base from J; junction bases left unmatched: 3. For the CDR3, the DNA is TGTGCCAGCAGCTTGGGTAGCGGGGCTTCCTACGAGCAGTACTTC. Encoded protein: CASSLGSGASYEQYF.

The chain joins TRBV3-1 (or the pseudogene TRBV3-2) to TRBJ2-6; TRBD2 agrees at 11 bases. The V gene end was trimmed by 3 bases and the J gene end by 0 bases; junction bases not matched to a gene: 7. CDR1 and CDR2 (germline): LGHDT, YNNKEL (reference sequence). The CDR3 is 19 residues long. The CDR3 DNA is TGTGCCAGCAGCCATATTAGCGGGAGGGCCATCTCTGGGGCCAACGTCCTGACTTTC. It is translated as CASSHISGRAISGANVLTF.

The rearrangement uses TRBV28 and TRBJ2-1; D remains unclear. V gave up 5 bases and J gave up 0 bases, with 11 bases separating them. Germline-derived CDR1 and CDR2 are MDHEN and SYDVKM. The CDR3 sequence is 15 residues long. CDR3 nucleotides: TGTGCCAGCAGTACCGACCTTCCCTCCTACAATGAGCAGTTCTTC. Translation: CASSTDLPSYNEQFF.

The chain links TRBV28 to TRBJ2-2; TRBD1 is a possible D gene (5 bases). The CDR3 is made up of 14 amino acids. CDR1 is MDHEN and CDR2 is SYDVKM in the germline V gene. V was trimmed by 5 bases and J by 4 bases, leaving 11 bases between them. CDR3 DNA sequence: TGTGCCAGCAGTCTCAGGGATCTCACCGGGGAGCTGTTTTTT. It codes for CASSLRDLTGELFF.

The chain has TRBV28 and TRBJ2-1; 9 bases match TRBD2. Germline loops: CDR1 MDHEN, CDR2 SYDVKM. V was clipped by 6 bases and J by 9 bases; unmatched bases: 15. The CDR3 contains 16 residues. For the CDR3, the DNA is TGTGCCAGCAGCCCTCTAGGGCGGGAGGGCCAGGGTGAGCAGTTCTTC. Amino acids: CASSPLGREGQGEQFF.

The V and J genes are TRBV12-3 or TRBV12-4 and TRBJ2-3, with D possibly TRBD1 on 5 matching bases. The CDR3 spans 12 residues. The V gene lost 5 bases and the J gene lost 10 bases, with 13 bases spanning the gap. Written as DNA, the CDR3 is TGTGCCAGCAGTCCGACAGTGGGCTCGCAGTATTTT. Residues: CASSPTVGSQYF.

The gene calls are TRBV19 and TRBJ2-7, with D possibly being TRBD2 (6 bases). Germline values: CDR1 LNHDA, CDR2 SQIVND (reference sequence). CDR3 length: 14 amino acids. Trimming shortened V by 5 bases and J by 0 bases, and 11 bases separated the two germline ends. The CDR3 DNA follows: TGTGCCAGTAGTGCGGGATTTGGCTCCTACGAGCAGTACTTC. Protein sequence: CASSAGFGSYEQYF.

The chain carries TRBV6-5 and TRBJ1-4; D uncertain. Trimming stripped 4 bases from V and 7 bases from J, with 16 bases between. The germline V gene has CDR1 MNHEY and CDR2 SVGAGI. The CDR3 is 15 residues long. CDR3 nucleotides: TGTGCCAGCAGTTCCTCTGAGGGCTTAGCTGAAAAACTGTTTTTT. Its protein product is CASSSSEGLAEKLFF.

This clone came up once. The chain has TRBV11-2 and TRBJ2-1; a possible D gene is TRBD1 (6 bases). Trimming removed 5 bases at V and 0 bases at J, with 11 bases between. CDR3 length: 15 amino acids. Germline V gene data show CDR1 as SGHAT and CDR2 as FQNNGV. The CDR3, as DNA: TGTGCCAGCAGCCCGGGACACAACTCCTACAATGAGCAGTTCTTC. This encodes CASSPGHNSYNEQFF.

The chain is built from TRBV3-1 (or the pseudogene TRBV3-2) and TRBJ1-3; 7 nucleotides match TRBD1. The V gene's germline CDR1 is LGHDT and CDR2 YNNKEL (reference sequence). The V and J ends lost 4 bases and 1 base, in that order; junction bases with no gene match: 10. The CDR3 runs 17 residues. CDR3 sequence reads: CASSLSQGRISGNTIYF. In nucleotides, the CDR3 is TGTGCCAGCAGCCTGTCACAGGGGCGGATTTCTGGAAACACCATATATTTT.

This rearrangement joins TRBV19 to TRBJ2-1; 14 bases align to TRBD2. Germline CDR1 and CDR2: LNHDA and SQIVND (reference sequence). The length of the CDR3 is 18 residues. After removal of 6 bases from V and 0 bases from J, the junction contained 7 bases not matched to a gene. Here the CDR3 DNA reads TGTGCCAGTAGCCGACTAGCGGGGGGGTACGGCTCCTACAATGAGCAGTTCTTC. Protein: CASSRLAGGYGSYNEQFF.

V is TRBV28 and J is TRBJ1-2; D is unresolved. Looked up from germline, CDR1 is MDHEN and CDR2 is SYDVKM. This CDR3 spans 14 amino acids. Trimming shortened V by 5 bases and J by 6 bases, and 16 bases separated the two germline ends. CDR3 sequence reads: CASSLRATRDGYTF. The DNA for the CDR3 is TGTGCCAGCAGTCTGCGGGCCACTAGGGATGGCTACACCTTC.